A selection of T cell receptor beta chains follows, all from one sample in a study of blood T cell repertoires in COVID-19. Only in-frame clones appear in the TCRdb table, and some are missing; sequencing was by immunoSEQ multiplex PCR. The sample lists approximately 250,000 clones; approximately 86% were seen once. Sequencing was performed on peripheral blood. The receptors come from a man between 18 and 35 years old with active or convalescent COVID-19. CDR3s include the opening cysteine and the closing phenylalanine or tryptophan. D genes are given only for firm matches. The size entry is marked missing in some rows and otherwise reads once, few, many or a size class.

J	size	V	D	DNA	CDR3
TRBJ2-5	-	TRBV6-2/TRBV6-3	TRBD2	TGTGCCAGCAGTAGCGGGACCCCCGGAGAGACCCAGTACTTC	CASSSGTPGETQYF
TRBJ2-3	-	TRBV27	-	TGTGCCAGCAGTACCCAACTAAACCAATTCACAGATACGCAGTATTTT	CASSTQLNQFTDTQYF
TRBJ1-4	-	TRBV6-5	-	TGTGCCAGCAGGGGCGGGGGGACGCCCGAAAAACTGTTTTTT	CASRGGGTPEKLFF
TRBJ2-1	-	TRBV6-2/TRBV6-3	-	TGTGCCAGCAGTTATCGTTACAATGAGCAGTTCTTC	CASSYRYNEQFF
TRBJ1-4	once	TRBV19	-	TGTGCCAGTAGTATCGATAGGGGAAAACTGTTTTTT	CASSIDRGKLFF
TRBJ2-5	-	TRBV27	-	TGTGCCAGTTCTAGGGGGGGGGCCCAGTACTTC	CASSRGGAQYF
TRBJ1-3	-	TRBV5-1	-	TGCGCCAGCAGCTTAGGGGGTAAAGCCCACTCTGGAAACACCATATATTTT	CASSLGGKAHSGNTIYF
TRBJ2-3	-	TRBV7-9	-	TGTGCCAGCAGCCCTAGTTGGGGAGCCGGAGATACGCAGTATTTT	CASSPSWGAGDTQYF
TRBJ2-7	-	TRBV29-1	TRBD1	TGCAGCGTTGCAACAGGGGCGTTGTACGAGCAGTACTTC	CSVATGALYEQYF
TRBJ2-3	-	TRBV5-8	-	TGTGCCAGCAGCTTGTCTAGCGAAGATACGCAGTATTTT	CASSLSSEDTQYF
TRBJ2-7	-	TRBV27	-	TGTGCCAGCAGTTTACCCGACAGGAAGATGTACTTC	CASSLPDRKMYF
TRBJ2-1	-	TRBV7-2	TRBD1	TGTGCCAGCAGCTTCGGACAGGGATCGTACAATGAGCAGTTCTTC	CASSFGQGSYNEQFF
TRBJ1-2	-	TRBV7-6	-	TGTGCCAGCAGTCTAGAAGGGGTGTCTAACTATGGCTACACCTTC	CASSLEGVSNYGYTF
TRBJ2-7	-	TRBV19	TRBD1	TGTGCCAGTAGTATCGATACCGCGCAGGGGGCGATCTACGAGCAGTACTTC	CASSIDTAQGAIYEQYF
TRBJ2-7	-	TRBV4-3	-	TGCGCCAGCAGCCAAGATCTTAACCGGGAGCAGTACTTC	CASSQDLNREQYF
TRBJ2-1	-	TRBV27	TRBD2	TGTGCCAGCAGTCAGACTAGCGGGAGTCTTCAGGATGAGCAGTTCTTC	CASSQTSGSLQDEQFF
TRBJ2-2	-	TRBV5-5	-	TGTGCCAGCAGCTTGTCTTCCACCGGGGAGCTGTTTTTT	CASSLSSTGELFF
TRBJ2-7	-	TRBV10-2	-	TGCGCCAGCAGTGACTCTGGGAAGGGGTACGAGCAGTACTTC	CASSDSGKGYEQYF
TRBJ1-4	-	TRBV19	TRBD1	TGTGCCAGTAATGGAAGGGGGCAATTTGGTAATGAAAAACTGTTTTTT	CASNGRGQFGNEKLFF
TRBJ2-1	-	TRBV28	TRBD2	TGTGCCAGCAGTCCCCTCCCCAGCGGGGGATACAATGAGCAGTTCTTC	CASSPLPSGGYNEQFF
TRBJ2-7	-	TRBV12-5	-	TGTGCTAGTGGTTTGATGGGGGGAGCGGAATACGAGCAGTACTTC	CASGLMGGAEYEQYF
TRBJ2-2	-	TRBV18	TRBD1	TGTGCCAGCTCACCATCAGGAGACAGGGACACCGGGGAGCTGTTTTTT	CASSPSGDRDTGELFF
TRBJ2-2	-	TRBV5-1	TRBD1	TGCGCCAGCAGCTTGTTACAGGGGGGTACCGGGGAGCTGTTTTTT	CASSLLQGGTGELFF
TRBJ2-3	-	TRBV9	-	TGTGCCAGCAGCGGTAAAGGGGCAGCAGATACGCAGTATTTT	CASSGKGAADTQYF
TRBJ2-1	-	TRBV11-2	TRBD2	TGTGCCAGCAGCTCTGCGACTAGCGGGGGAACCTACAATGAGCAGTTCTTC	CASSSATSGGTYNEQFF
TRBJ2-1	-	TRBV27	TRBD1	TGTGCCAGCAGCCGACAGGGGATCAATGAGCAGTTCTTC	CASSRQGINEQFF
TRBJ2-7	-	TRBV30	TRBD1	TGTGCCTGGAATTCAGGGGGCGGCTACGAGCAGTACTTC	CAWNSGGGYEQYF